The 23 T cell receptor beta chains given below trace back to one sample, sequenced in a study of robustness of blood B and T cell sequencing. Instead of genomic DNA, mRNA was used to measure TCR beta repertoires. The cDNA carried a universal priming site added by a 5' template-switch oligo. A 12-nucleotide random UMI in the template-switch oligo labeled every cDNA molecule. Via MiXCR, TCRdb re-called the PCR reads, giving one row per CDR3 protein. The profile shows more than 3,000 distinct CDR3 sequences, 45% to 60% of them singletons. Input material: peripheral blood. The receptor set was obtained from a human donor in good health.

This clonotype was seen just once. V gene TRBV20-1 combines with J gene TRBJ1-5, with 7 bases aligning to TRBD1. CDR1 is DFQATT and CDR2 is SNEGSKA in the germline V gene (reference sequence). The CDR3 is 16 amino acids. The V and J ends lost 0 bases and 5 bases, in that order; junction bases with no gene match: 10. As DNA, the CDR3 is TGCAGTGCTAGAGATGACGGAGGGGGACAGCATCAGCCCCAGCATTTT. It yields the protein CSARDDGGGQHQPQHF.

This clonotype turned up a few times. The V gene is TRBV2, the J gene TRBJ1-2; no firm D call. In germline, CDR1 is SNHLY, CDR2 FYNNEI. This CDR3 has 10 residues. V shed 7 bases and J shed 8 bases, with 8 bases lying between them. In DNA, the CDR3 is TGTGCCAGCAATGGGCGAGGCTACACCTTC. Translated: CASNGRGYTF. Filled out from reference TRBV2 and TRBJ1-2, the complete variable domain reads EPEVTQTPSHQVTQMGQEVILRCVPISNHLYFYWYRQILGQKVEFLVSFYNNEISEKSEIFDDQFSVERPDGSNFTLKIRSTKLEDSAMYFCASNGRGYTFGSGTRLTVV.

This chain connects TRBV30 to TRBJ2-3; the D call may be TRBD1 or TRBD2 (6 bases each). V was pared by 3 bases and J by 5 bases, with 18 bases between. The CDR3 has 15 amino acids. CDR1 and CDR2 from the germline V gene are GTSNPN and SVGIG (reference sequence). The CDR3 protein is CAWRPLGGRVDTQYF. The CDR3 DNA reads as TGTGCCTGGAGGCCTCTGGGGGGCCGGGTAGATACGCAGTATTTT.

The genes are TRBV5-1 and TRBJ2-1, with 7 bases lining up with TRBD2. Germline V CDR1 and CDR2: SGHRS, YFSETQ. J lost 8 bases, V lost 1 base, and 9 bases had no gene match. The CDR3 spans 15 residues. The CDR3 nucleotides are TGCGCCAGCAGCTTGTTTAAGGCAGGGAGGGATGAGCAGTTCTTC. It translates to CASSLFKAGRDEQFF.

This CDR3 reads CSVESTHTEAFF. The CDR3 DNA reads as TGCAGCGTTGAAAGTACCCACACTGAAGCTTTCTTT. The chain has TRBV29-1 and TRBJ1-1; D uncertain. With 2 bases removed from V and 3 bases from J, the gap between germline ends came to 7 bases. The CDR3 covers 12 residues. Germline V lookup: CDR1 SQVTM, CDR2 ANQGSEA.

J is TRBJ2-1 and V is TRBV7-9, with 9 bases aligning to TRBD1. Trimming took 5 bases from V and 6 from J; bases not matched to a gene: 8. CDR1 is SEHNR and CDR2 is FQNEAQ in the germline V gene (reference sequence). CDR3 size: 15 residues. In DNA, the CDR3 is TGTGCCAGCAGCCTAGGGACAGGGTCAACCAATGAGCAGTTCTTC. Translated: CASSLGTGSTNEQFF.

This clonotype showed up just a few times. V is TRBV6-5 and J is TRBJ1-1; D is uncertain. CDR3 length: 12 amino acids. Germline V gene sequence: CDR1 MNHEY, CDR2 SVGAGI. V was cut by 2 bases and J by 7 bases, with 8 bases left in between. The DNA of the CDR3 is TGTGCCAGCAGTTACGTAAAGGGTGAAGCTTTCTTT. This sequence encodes CASSYVKGEAFF.

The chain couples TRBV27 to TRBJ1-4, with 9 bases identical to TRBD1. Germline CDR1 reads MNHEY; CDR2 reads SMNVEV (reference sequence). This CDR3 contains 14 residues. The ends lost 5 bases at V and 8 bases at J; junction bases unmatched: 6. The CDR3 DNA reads TGTGCCAGCAGTATCGGACAGGGGAGGGAAAAACTGTTTTTT. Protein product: CASSIGQGREKLFF. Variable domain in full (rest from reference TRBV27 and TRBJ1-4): EAQVTQNPRYLITVTGKKLTVTCSQNMNHEYMSWYRQDPGLGLRQIYYSMNVEVTDKGDVPEGYKVSRKEKRNFPLILESPSPNQTSLYFCASSIGQGREKLFFGSGTQLSVL.

This chain's CDR3 is CASSHYSSGGNNEQFF. CDR3 nucleotide sequence: TGCGCCAGCAGTCACTACTCCAGCGGGGGGAACAATGAGCAGTTCTTC. The chain combines TRBV10-1 with TRBJ2-1, with 9 bases identical to TRBD2. J lost 5 bases, V lost 5 bases, and 10 bases had no gene match. Germline CDR1 is WNHNN and CDR2 is SYGVQD (reference sequence). This CDR3 is 16 amino acids long.

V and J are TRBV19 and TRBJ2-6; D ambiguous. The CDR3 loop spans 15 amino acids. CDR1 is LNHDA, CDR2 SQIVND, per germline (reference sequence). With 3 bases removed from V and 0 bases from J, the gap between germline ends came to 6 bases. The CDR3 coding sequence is TGTGCCAGTAGTATTATGAGCTCTGGGGCCAACGTCCTGACTTTC. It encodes CASSIMSSGANVLTF.

CDR3 amino acids: CSATDGNTIYF. The DNA of the CDR3 is TGCAGTGCCACGGATGGAAACACCATATATTTT. The chain recombines TRBV20-1 with TRBJ1-3; no reliable D call. This CDR3 spans 11 amino acids. Germline values: CDR1 DFQATT, CDR2 SNEGSKA (reference sequence). The V end lost 6 bases, the J end lost 3 bases, and 6 bases lay between the germline ends.

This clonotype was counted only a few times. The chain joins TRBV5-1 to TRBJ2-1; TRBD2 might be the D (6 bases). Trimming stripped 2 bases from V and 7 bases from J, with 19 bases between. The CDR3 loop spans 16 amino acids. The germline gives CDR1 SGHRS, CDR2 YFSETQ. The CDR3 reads CASSLNGGMGLNEQFF. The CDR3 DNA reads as TGCGCCAGCAGCTTAAACGGGGGTATGGGGTTGAATGAGCAGTTCTTC.

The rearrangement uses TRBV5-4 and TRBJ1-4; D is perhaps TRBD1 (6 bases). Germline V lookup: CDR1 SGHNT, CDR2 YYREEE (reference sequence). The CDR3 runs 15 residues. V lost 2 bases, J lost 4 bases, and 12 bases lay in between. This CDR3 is CASSFSGAGNEKLFF. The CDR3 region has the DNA TGTGCCAGCAGCTTCTCAGGGGCGGGTAATGAAAAACTGTTTTTT.

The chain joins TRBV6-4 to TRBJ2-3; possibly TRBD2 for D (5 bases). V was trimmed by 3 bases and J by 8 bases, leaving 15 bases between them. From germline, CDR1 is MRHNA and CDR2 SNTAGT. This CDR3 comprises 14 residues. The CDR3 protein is CASSDGLASGTQYF. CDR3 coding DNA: TGTGCCAGCAGTGATGGGCTAGCCTCCGGTACGCAGTATTTT.

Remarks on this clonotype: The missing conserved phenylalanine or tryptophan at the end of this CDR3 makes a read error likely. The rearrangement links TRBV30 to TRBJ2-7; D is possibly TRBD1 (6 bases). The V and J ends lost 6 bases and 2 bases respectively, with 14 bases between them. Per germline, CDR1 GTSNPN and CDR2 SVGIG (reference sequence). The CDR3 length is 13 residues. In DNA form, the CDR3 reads TGTGCCTGTTGGGACACCTTGACCTACGAGCAGTACTCC. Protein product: CACWDTLTYEQYS.

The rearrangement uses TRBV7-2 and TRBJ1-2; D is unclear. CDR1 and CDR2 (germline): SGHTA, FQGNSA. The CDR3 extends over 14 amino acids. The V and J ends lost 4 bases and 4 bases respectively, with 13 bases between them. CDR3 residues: CASSYQKGGYGYTF. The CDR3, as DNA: TGTGCCAGCAGCTACCAAAAGGGCGGCTATGGCTACACCTTC.

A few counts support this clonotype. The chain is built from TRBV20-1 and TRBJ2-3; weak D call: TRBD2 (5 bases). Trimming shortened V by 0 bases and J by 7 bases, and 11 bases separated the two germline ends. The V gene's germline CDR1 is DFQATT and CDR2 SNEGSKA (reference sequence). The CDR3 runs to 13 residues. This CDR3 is CSARDRASNTQYF. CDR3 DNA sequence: TGCAGTGCTAGAGATCGGGCTAGCAATACGCAGTATTTT.

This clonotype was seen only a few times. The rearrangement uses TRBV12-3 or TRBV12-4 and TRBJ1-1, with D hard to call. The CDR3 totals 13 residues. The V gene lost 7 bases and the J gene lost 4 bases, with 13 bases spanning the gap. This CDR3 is CASTLLGGTEAFF. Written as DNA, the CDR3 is TGTGCCAGCACCCTACTAGGAGGCACTGAAGCTTTCTTT.

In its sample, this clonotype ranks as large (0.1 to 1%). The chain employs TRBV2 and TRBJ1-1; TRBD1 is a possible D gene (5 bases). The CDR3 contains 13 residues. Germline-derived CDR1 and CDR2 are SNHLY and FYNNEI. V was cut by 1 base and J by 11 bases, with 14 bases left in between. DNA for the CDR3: TGTGCCAGCAGTGAAGGGGGGTATCAATTGGCTTTCTTT. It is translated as CASSEGGYQLAFF.

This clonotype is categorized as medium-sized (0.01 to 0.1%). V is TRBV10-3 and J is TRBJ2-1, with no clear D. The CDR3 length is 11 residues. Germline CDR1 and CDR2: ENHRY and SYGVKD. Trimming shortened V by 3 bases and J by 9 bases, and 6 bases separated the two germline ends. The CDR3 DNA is TGTGCCATCAGTGACCAGTTTGAGCAGTTCTTC. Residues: CAISDQFEQFF.

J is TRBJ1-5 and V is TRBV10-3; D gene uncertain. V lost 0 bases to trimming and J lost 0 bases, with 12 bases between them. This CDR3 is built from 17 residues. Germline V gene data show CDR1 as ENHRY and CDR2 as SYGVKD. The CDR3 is CAISESDGPYSNQPQHF. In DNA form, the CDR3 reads TGTGCCATCAGTGAGTCGGACGGGCCATATAGCAATCAGCCCCAGCATTTT.

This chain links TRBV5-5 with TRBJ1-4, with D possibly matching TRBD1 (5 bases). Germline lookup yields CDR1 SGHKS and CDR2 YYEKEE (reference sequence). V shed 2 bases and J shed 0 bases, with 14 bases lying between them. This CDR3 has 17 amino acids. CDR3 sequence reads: CASSFSPKTATNEKLFF. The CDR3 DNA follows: TGTGCCAGCAGCTTCTCCCCTAAGACAGCAACTAATGAAAAACTGTTTTTT.

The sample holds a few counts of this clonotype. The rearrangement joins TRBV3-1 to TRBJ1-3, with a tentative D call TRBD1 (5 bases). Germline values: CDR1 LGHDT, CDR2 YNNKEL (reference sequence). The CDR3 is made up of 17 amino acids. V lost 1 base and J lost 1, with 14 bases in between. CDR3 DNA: TGTGCCAGCAGCCAAGGGGGGGTGGCGCAATCTGGAAACACCATATATTTT. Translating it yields CASSQGGVAQSGNTIYF. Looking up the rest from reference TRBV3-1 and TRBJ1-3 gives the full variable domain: DTAVSQTPKYLVTQMGNDKSIKCEQNLGHDTMYWYKQDSKKFLKIMFSYNNKELIINETVPNRFSPKSPDKAHLNLHINSLELGDSAVYFCASSQGGVAQSGNTIYFGEGSWLTVV.